The sequence of this TCR beta chain was determined in a study of preoperative IRX-2 immunotherapy in early breast cancer. The treatment is: preoperative locoregional IRX-2 cytokine immunotherapy. Patients received preoperative, locoregional IRX-2 cytokine immunotherapy in a phase Ib study. The assay was immunoSEQ multiplex PCR, and TCRdb's table has in-frame clones only and misses some. The table shows more than 50,000 clones, with approximately 93% occurring only once. Germline CDR1 reads MNHEY; CDR2 reads SVGAGI. CDR3 length equals 15 residues. V lost 2 bases to trimming and J lost 3 bases, with 14 bases between them.

The V call is TRBV6-5, the J call TRBJ2-7; D is perhaps TRBD1 (6 bases). Sampling was conducted from a patient treated with IRX-2 immunotherapy. This sequence was found in a human donor with breast cancer. The CDR3, as DNA: TGTGCCAGCAGTTACACACCTACAGGGAACTACGAGCAGTACTTC. It specifies CASSYTPTGNYEQYF.